This TCR beta chain was identified during a study of cytomegalovirus exposure and HLA in healthy donors. The PCR made use of 60 Vbeta and 13 Jbeta primers. The assay was immunoSEQ multiplex PCR, and TCRdb's table has in-frame clones only and misses some. This sample has roughly 250,000 clones; roughly 70% occur once, and the top ten carry over 2%. The CDR3 extends over 17 amino acids. The germline V gene encodes CDR1 SGHVS and CDR2 FQNEAQ. The ends lost 0 bases at V and 6 bases at J; junction bases unmatched: 11. On this clone: Its antigen is not known.

Points from the study as a whole: Confirmation in vitro established that a few CMV-associated chains were specific for CMV antigens.

The sequence came from a female donor in good health and CMV-seronegative. Sequencing input: PBMCs. The V and J genes are TRBV7-8 and TRBJ2-1, with TRBD1 matching 7 bases. CDR3 amino acids: CASSLAVRGGAGNEQFF. For the CDR3, the DNA is TGTGCCAGCAGCTTAGCGGTAAGAGGGGGCGCTGGCAATGAGCAGTTCTTC.